The 9 T cell receptor beta chains in this list originate from one sample, sequenced in a study of T-cell reconstitution after alpha-beta-depleted transplantation in children. Preparation of the TCRbeta library used unique molecular identifiers. Each CDR3 protein is one row after TCRdb ran MiXCR on the PCR reads. The repertoire consists of roughly 350,000 distinct CDR3 sequences, with 9% to 12% occurring once and the leading ten covering 2% to 2.5%. The sequencing here drew on PBMCs from the stem cell graft donor, taken from the stem cell graft. Source of these receptors: a human donor who donated a stem cell graft to a child with acute lymphoblastic leukemia.

This clonotype was seen only a few times. The rearrangement links TRBV7-9 to TRBJ1-1, with D perhaps TRBD1 (6 bases). CDR1 and CDR2 from the germline V gene are SEHNR and FQNEAQ (reference sequence). V lost 4 bases, J lost 0 bases, and 15 bases lay in between. The CDR3 consists of 16 residues. The CDR3 nucleotides read TGTGCCAGCAGCTGGAGTAGGGGGACCGTGAACACTGAAGCTTTCTTT. It is translated as CASSWSRGTVNTEAFF.

This clonotype was observed a handful of times. The V gene is TRBV27, the J gene TRBJ2-3, with D possibly TRBD1 on 5 matching bases. The CDR3 spans 13 residues. In germline, CDR1 is MNHEY, CDR2 SMNVEV (reference sequence). Between the trimmed V and J ends, which lost 8 bases and 3 bases, there was a span of 12 bases. The CDR3 protein is CASLKPGTDTQYF. DNA for the CDR3: TGTGCCAGCCTTAAACCAGGGACAGATACGCAGTATTTT.

This clonotype showed up many times. This chain connects TRBV5-1 to TRBJ2-1; 13 bases are shared with TRBD2. J lost 0 bases, V lost 4 bases, and 4 bases had no gene match. The CDR3 runs 17 residues. Germline CDR1 is SGHRS and CDR2 is YFSETQ. The CDR3 DNA is TGCGCCAGCAGCATCGGACTAGCGGGAGCCTCCTACAATGAGCAGTTCTTC. It encodes CASSIGLAGASYNEQFF.

The sample holds many counts of this clonotype. Here the CDR3 reads CASSLVITRNTGELFF. CDR3 in DNA: TGCGCCAGCAGCTTGGTAATCACCAGGAACACCGGGGAGCTGTTTTTT. The chain recombines TRBV5-1 with TRBJ2-2; D call uncertain. The CDR3 length is 16 residues. Per the germline V gene, CDR1 is SGHRS and CDR2 is YFSETQ. V was clipped by 0 bases and J by 1 base, with 10 bases between them. Full variable domain (outside the CDR3, taken from reference TRBV5-1 and TRBJ2-2): KAGVTQTPRYLIKTRGQQVTLSCSPISGHRSVSWYQQTPGQGLQFLFEYFSETQRNKGNFPGRFSGRQFSNSRSEMNVSTLELGDSALYLCASSLVITRNTGELFFGEGSRLTVL.

This clonotype has just a few counts. CDR3 in DNA: TGCGCCAGCAGCACCTCTGGCGCCGGGCAGTACTTC. Its translation is CASSTSGAGQYF. The chain has TRBV5-1 and TRBJ2-7; D unclear. This CDR3 is 12 amino acids long. The V end was cut by 4 bases, the J end by 9 bases, with 14 bases between. Per the germline V gene, CDR1 is SGHRS and CDR2 is YFSETQ.

This sequence joins TRBV20-1 and TRBJ1-5; weak D call: TRBD1 (5 bases). Germline values: CDR1 DFQATT, CDR2 SNEGSKA (reference sequence). This CDR3 has 15 residues. V was clipped by 3 bases and J by 7 bases, with 19 bases between them. This chain's CDR3 is CSARVSGEIWQPQHF. The DNA for the CDR3 is TGCAGTGCTAGGGTTTCGGGGGAGATTTGGCAGCCCCAGCATTTT.

The chain couples TRBV5-1 to TRBJ1-1; maybe TRBD1 (6 bases). The CDR3 extends over 14 amino acids. Germline assignment: CDR1 SGHRS and CDR2 YFSETQ. The ends were cut back, 1 base at V and 5 bases at J, with 12 bases in the middle. CDR3 nucleotides: TGCGCCAGCAGCTTGCCGACAGGCGGAACTGAAGCTTTCTTT. Translation gives CASSLPTGGTEAFF.

The V call is TRBV2, the J call TRBJ2-4, with D perhaps given as TRBD1 or TRBD2 (5 bases each). Trimming took 3 bases from V and 6 from J, leaving 15 bases between them. This CDR3 is built from 15 residues. Germline CDR1 SNHLY, CDR2 FYNNEI. In DNA form, the CDR3 reads TGTGCCAGCAGTGATCCGGGCCCGGGACGAAACATTCAGTACTTC. Translated: CASSDPGPGRNIQYF.

The chain has TRBV2 and TRBJ2-1; 12 bases agree with TRBD2. Trimming cost V 6 bases and J 9 bases; bases outside gene matches: 9. There are 15 residues in the CDR3. The germline V gene encodes CDR1 SNHLY and CDR2 FYNNEI. The CDR3 spells CASSGSSGRDGEQFF. DNA of the CDR3: TGTGCCAGCAGCGGTTCTAGCGGGAGGGATGGTGAGCAGTTCTTC.